What follows is one T cell receptor (beta chain) and its context. The target antigen is unknown. These data originate in a study of T cell repertoires in cytomegalovirus infection. About the study: Matching HLA type, along with CMV infection, was indicated by public TCR beta signatures.

TCRdb redid the calling of the reads with MiXCR, one entry per CDR3 protein. This table holds about 350,000 distinct CDR3 sequences, about a third found once. This TCR derives from a human donor in good health (CMV status not recorded). Some clones in this sample may be carry-over from other donors' samples. The specimen comprised cultured PBMCs, sampled from culture after CMV antigen stimulation.

The CDR3 region has the DNA TGTGCCAGCAGCCAAGACCCTAGCGGGGCCTACGAGCAGTACTTC. Its protein is CASSQDPSGAYEQYF. This chain uses TRBV3-1 with TRBJ2-7; 9 bases fit TRBD2. This CDR3 has 15 amino acids. After removal of 0 bases from V and 2 bases from J, the junction contained 2 bases not matched to a gene. The germline gives CDR1 LGHDT, CDR2 YNNKEL (reference sequence).